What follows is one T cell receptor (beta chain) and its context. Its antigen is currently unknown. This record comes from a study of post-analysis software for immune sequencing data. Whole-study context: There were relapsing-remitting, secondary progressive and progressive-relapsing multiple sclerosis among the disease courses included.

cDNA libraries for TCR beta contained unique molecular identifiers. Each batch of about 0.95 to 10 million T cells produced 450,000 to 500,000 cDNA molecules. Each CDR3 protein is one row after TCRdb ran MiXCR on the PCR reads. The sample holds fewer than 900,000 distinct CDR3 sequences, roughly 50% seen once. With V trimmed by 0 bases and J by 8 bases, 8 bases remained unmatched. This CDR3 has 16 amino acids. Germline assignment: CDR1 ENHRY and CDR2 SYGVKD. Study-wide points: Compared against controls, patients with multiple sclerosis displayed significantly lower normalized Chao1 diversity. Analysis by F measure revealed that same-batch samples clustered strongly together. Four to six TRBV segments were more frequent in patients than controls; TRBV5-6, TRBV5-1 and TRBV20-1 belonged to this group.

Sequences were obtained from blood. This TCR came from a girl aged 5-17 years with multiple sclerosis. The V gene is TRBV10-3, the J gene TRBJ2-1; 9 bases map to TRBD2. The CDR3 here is CAISESSGRSGYEQFF. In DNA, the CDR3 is TGTGCCATCAGTGAGTCGAGCGGGAGGAGTGGGTATGAGCAGTTCTTC.